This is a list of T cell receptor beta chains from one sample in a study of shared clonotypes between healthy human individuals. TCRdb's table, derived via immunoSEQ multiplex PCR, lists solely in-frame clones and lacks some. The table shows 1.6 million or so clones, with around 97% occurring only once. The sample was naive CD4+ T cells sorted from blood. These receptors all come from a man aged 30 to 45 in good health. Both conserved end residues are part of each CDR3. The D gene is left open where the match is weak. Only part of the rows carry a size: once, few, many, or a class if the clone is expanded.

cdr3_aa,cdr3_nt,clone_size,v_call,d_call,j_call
CSVGGRTTYEQYF,TGCAGCGTTGGCGGGAGGACCACCTACGAGCAGTACTTC,-,TRBV29-1,TRBD2,TRBJ2-7
CASSLGTGTAMGTEAFF,TGCGCCAGCAGCTTAGGAACAGGGACGGCTATGGGCACTGAAGCTTTCTTT,once,TRBV5-1,-,TRBJ1-1
CATSRGNRNEKLFF,TGTGCCACCAGCAGAGGAAACCGAAATGAAAAACTGTTTTTT,-,TRBV15,-,TRBJ1-4
CASSYSREGPETQYF,TGTGCCAGCAGTTACTCGCGGGAGGGCCCGGAGACCCAGTACTTC,-,TRBV6-5,TRBD2,TRBJ2-5
CASSSGLAYNEQFF,TGTGCCAGCAGCTCGGGACTAGCCTACAATGAGCAGTTCTTC,-,TRBV7-3,TRBD2,TRBJ2-1
CASSQRQGRTDTQYF,TGTGCCAGCAGCCAGAGACAGGGGCGCACAGATACGCAGTATTTT,-,TRBV6-6,TRBD1,TRBJ2-3
CASSPRDYGYTF,TGTGCCAGCAGCCCTCGCGACTATGGCTACACCTTC,-,TRBV7-2,-,TRBJ1-2
CASSLGLAGSTDTQYF,TGTGCCAGCAGCTTAGGCCTAGCGGGGAGCACAGATACGCAGTATTTT,-,TRBV7-9,TRBD2,TRBJ2-3
CASSLVGRTYNEQFF,TGTGCCAGCAGCTTGGTGGGACGGACCTACAATGAGCAGTTCTTC,-,TRBV5-4,-,TRBJ2-1
CASSQYGDSHSNQPQHF,TGTGCCAGCAGCCAGTACGGGGACAGCCATAGCAATCAGCCCCAGCATTTT,-,TRBV7-9,TRBD1,TRBJ1-5
CASSLRWTGIAPLSGYTF,TGTGCCAGCAGCTTGAGGTGGACAGGGATTGCTCCGCTAAGTGGCTACACCTTC,once,TRBV5-6,TRBD1,TRBJ1-2